The 25 T cell receptor beta chains presented below share a single source sample, sequenced in a study of blood T cell repertoires in COVID-19. Method: immunoSEQ multiplex PCR; TCRdb's copy keeps in-frame clones and lacks some. The table has around 250,000 clones, approximately 89% seen once. The sample comprised peripheral blood. These receptors were collected from a man aged 40-49 years with active or convalescent COVID-19.

CDR3 amino acids: CASSHTGTGDEKLFF. The CDR3 DNA reads TGTGCCAGCAGCCATACCGGGACAGGGGATGAAAAACTGTTTTTT. The rearrangement joins TRBV3-1 (or the pseudogene TRBV3-2) to TRBJ1-4; TRBD1 aligns across 10 bases. This CDR3 comprises 15 residues. Unmatched junction bases numbered 4, after V lost 3 bases and J lost 6 bases. Germline CDR1 is LGHDT and CDR2 is YNNKEL (reference sequence).

CDR3 in amino acids: CASSLDRLRGYTF. The CDR3 DNA reads as TGTGCCAGCAGCCTAGACAGACTGCGCGGCTACACCTTC. The gene calls are TRBV7-3 and TRBJ1-2, with D maybe TRBD1 (5 bases). V lost 5 bases, J lost 8 bases, and 15 bases lay in between. Per the germline V gene, CDR1 is SGHTA and CDR2 is FQGTGA. The length of the CDR3 is 13 residues.

The chain recombines TRBV6-2 or TRBV6-3 with TRBJ1-5; D perhaps matches TRBD1 (6 bases). With 2 bases removed from V and 4 bases from J, the gap between germline ends came to 15 bases. Germline lookup yields CDR1 MNHEY and CDR2 SVGEGT. CDR3 length: 16 amino acids. This chain's CDR3 is CASSYRGLTGNQPQHF. CDR3 sequence (DNA): TGTGCCAGCAGTTACCGGGGTTTGACAGGAAATCAGCCCCAGCATTTT.

This chain connects TRBV28 to TRBJ1-3; 7 bases match TRBD1. V lost 5 bases, J lost 0 bases, and 13 bases stayed unmatched. The CDR3 has 18 residues. Per the germline V gene, CDR1 is MDHEN and CDR2 is SYDVKM. The CDR3 is CASSPAIFRGVSGNTIYF. The CDR3 DNA reads as TGTGCCAGCAGTCCAGCGATCTTCAGGGGGGTCTCTGGAAACACCATATATTTT.

The genes are TRBV6-5 and TRBJ2-5; TRBD2 aligns across 8 bases. V trimming: 5 bases; J trimming: 4 bases; junction bases outside the gene matches: 6. Looked up from germline, CDR1 is MNHEY and CDR2 is SVGAGI. The CDR3 is made up of 14 amino acids. The CDR3 region has the DNA TGTGCCAGCAGTCAACCGGGGGGGTCAGAGACCCAGTACTTC. Translating gives CASSQPGGSETQYF.

The chain links TRBV2 to TRBJ2-7, with a weak D call TRBD2 (5 bases). Trimming removed 7 bases at V and 3 bases at J, with 10 bases between. Per the germline V gene, CDR1 is SNHLY and CDR2 is FYNNEI. CDR3 length: 12 residues. Here the CDR3 DNA reads TGTGCCAGCATCCGAGGGAGCTACGAGCAGTACTTC. This sequence encodes CASIRGSYEQYF.

This clone was seen a single time. The genes are TRBV6-5 and TRBJ1-2; TRBD1 is a possible D gene (6 bases). Germline assignment: CDR1 MNHEY and CDR2 SVGAGI. V lost 6 bases and J lost 3, with 17 bases in between. CDR3 length equals 15 residues. CDR3 nucleotide sequence: TGTGCCAGCAGCCCACCCCAGGGGAGCGACTATGGCTACACCTTC. Amino acid sequence: CASSPPQGSDYGYTF.

This CDR3 reads CASSRDRADETQYF. CDR3 nucleotides: TGTGCCAGCAGCCGGGACAGGGCGGACGAGACCCAGTACTTC. The chain joins TRBV11-3 to TRBJ2-5; 9 bases agree with TRBD1. This CDR3 region has 14 residues. Germline-derived CDR1 and CDR2 are SGHNT and YENEEA. V dropped 5 bases and J dropped 5; count of bases not matched to a gene: 6.

The chain is built from TRBV19 and TRBJ1-4, with D possibly being TRBD1 (6 bases). The ends were cut back, 6 bases at V and 5 bases at J, with 13 bases in the middle. The CDR3 has 14 residues. Germline values: CDR1 LNHDA, CDR2 SQIVND (reference sequence). The CDR3 here is CASSLSGVNEKLFF. In DNA form, the CDR3 reads TGTGCCAGTAGCCTGTCAGGGGTGAATGAAAAACTGTTTTTT.

The V and J genes are TRBV10-1 and TRBJ2-7; 9 positions match TRBD1. CDR3 length: 16 residues. V shed 6 bases, J shed 2 bases, and the junction held 11 bases outside the gene matches. The germline gives CDR1 WNHNN, CDR2 SYGVQD (reference sequence). The CDR3 loop reads CASSLPGQGNPYEQYF. Written as DNA, the CDR3 is TGCGCCAGCAGCTTACCGGGACAGGGTAACCCCTACGAGCAGTACTTC.

The CDR3 coding sequence is TGTGCCAGCTCACCCCCTTCGGGGGGTCGGGACGAGCAGTACTTC. Amino acid sequence: CASSPPSGGRDEQYF. The chain combines TRBV18 with TRBJ2-7, with 7 bases lining up with TRBD2. CDR3 length equals 15 residues. Germline loops: CDR1 KGHSH, CDR2 LQKENI. The V gene end was trimmed by 3 bases and the J gene end by 5 bases; junction bases not matched to a gene: 10.

V and J are TRBV9 and TRBJ1-1; the D is unclear. Germline V gene data show CDR1 as SGDLS and CDR2 as YYNGEE. Trimming shortened V by 4 bases and J by 0 bases, and 7 bases separated the two germline ends. The CDR3 length is 13 residues. The CDR3 bases are TGTGCCAGCAGCCCGACACTGAACACTGAAGCTTTCTTT. Translation gives CASSPTLNTEAFF.

The V and J genes are TRBV11-2 and TRBJ1-1; D is undetermined. Trimming removed 4 bases from V and 9 bases from J, with 12 bases in between. The CDR3 sequence is 12 residues long. The germline CDR1 and CDR2 sequences are SGHAT and FQNNGV. The CDR3 DNA follows: TGTGCCAGCAGCTGGCGGTGGGTAAAAGCTTTCTTT. This sequence encodes CASSWRWVKAFF.

The chain is built from TRBV28 and TRBJ2-7; D may be TRBD1 (7 bases). The CDR3 runs 13 residues. Trimming stripped 4 bases from V and 1 base from J, with 8 bases between. Germline CDR1 reads MDHEN; CDR2 reads SYDVKM. In nucleotides, the CDR3 is TGTGCCAGCAGTTCAGGGGGGTCCTACGAGCAGTACTTC. This codes for CASSSGGSYEQYF.

The rearrangement links TRBV19 to TRBJ1-2; no clear D. CDR1 and CDR2 (germline): LNHDA, SQIVND (reference sequence). CDR3 size: 12 residues. V was shortened by 7 bases and J by 4 bases, with 10 bases between the two germline ends. CDR3 sequence: CASKNSLYGYTF. CDR3 nucleotides: TGTGCCAGTAAAAACAGCCTCTATGGCTACACCTTC.

The chain carries TRBV7-9 and TRBJ2-5; the D gene is possibly TRBD2 (6 bases). The CDR3 spans 15 residues. Germline V gene lookup returns CDR1 SEHNR and CDR2 FQNEAQ (reference sequence). V shed 3 bases and J shed 0 bases, with 11 bases lying between them. CDR3 protein: CASSFPEGNQETQYF. CDR3 nucleotides: TGTGCCAGCAGCTTCCCGGAGGGGAACCAAGAGACCCAGTACTTC.

This rearrangement joins TRBV5-1 to TRBJ2-5, with 7 bases lining up with TRBD1. This CDR3 spans 14 amino acids. CDR1 SGHRS and CDR2 YFSETQ come from the germline V gene. The junction had 4 bases not matched to a gene; V was cut back by 4 bases and J by 1 base. CDR3 sequence (DNA): TGCGCCAGCAGCACGGGACAGATCCAAGAGACCCAGTACTTC. It encodes CASSTGQIQETQYF.

The V and J genes are TRBV19 and TRBJ1-5; 9 bases are shared with TRBD1. The J segment lost 0 bases and the V segment lost 10 bases, leaving 10 bases of the junction unmatched. Germline V lookup: CDR1 LNHDA, CDR2 SQIVND (reference sequence). This CDR3 comprises 16 residues. CDR3 loop: CATTGGQGLSNQPQHF. CDR3 bases: TGTGCCACCACTGGGGGACAGGGTCTTAGCAATCAGCCCCAGCATTTT.

The chain links TRBV10-3 to TRBJ1-6; maybe TRBD1 (6 bases). The V and J ends lost 2 bases and 10 bases respectively, with 15 bases between them. CDR3 length: 15 amino acids. CDR1 ENHRY and CDR2 SYGVKD come from the germline V gene. The CDR3 DNA reads TGTGCCATCAGTGAGCGGGGCAGGGGAGACTCACCCCTCCACTTT. Its protein product is CAISERGRGDSPLHF.

CDR3 coding DNA: TGTGCCACCAGTGATTTGGAGGGCAGCTCCTACAATGAGCAGTTCTTC. Translating it yields CATSDLEGSSYNEQFF. The rearrangement uses TRBV24-1 and TRBJ2-1; the D gene is possibly TRBD2 (5 bases). This CDR3 is 16 amino acids long. Germline V gene sequence: CDR1 KGHDR, CDR2 SFDVKD. Trimming took off 0 bases at V and 0 bases at J, with 8 bases between the two ends.

Only a few counts were recorded for this clone. The chain uses TRBV19 and TRBJ2-3, with a weak D call TRBD1 (5 bases). V lost 3 bases, J lost 2 bases, and 9 bases lay in between. CDR1 and CDR2 from the germline V gene are LNHDA and SQIVND (reference sequence). The CDR3 is made up of 14 amino acids. The CDR3 region has the DNA TGTGCCAGTAGTATTCAGGGCCTCACAGATACGCAGTATTTT. Translation: CASSIQGLTDTQYF.

The chain links TRBV2 to TRBJ1-1; a possible D gene is TRBD1 (5 bases). The CDR3 has 14 amino acids. V gave up 8 bases and J gave up 5 bases, with 18 bases separating them. Germline values: CDR1 SNHLY, CDR2 FYNNEI. CDR3 in DNA: TGTGCCAGCCTTAACCAGGGACTAGGGACTGAAGCTTTCTTT. It yields the protein CASLNQGLGTEAFF. Together with reference TRBV2 and TRBJ1-1, the CDR3 gives the full variable domain: EPEVTQTPSHQVTQMGQEVILRCVPISNHLYFYWYRQILGQKVEFLVSFYNNEISEKSEIFDDQFSVERPDGSNFTLKIRSTKLEDSAMYFCASLNQGLGTEAFFGQGTRLTVV.

The chain combines TRBV5-4 with TRBJ1-1; 7 positions agree with TRBD1. Per germline, CDR1 SGHNT and CDR2 YYREEE (reference sequence). V gave up 4 bases and J gave up 4 bases; unmatched junction bases: 4. The CDR3 covers 13 residues. The CDR3 reads CASSPTGSTEAFF. CDR3 bases: TGTGCCAGCAGCCCGACAGGGAGCACTGAAGCTTTCTTT.

The J gene is TRBJ2-3, the V gene TRBV11-3; 13 bases map to TRBD2. This CDR3 has 16 residues. V lost 4 bases and J lost 6; bases outside the gene matches: 7. Per germline, CDR1 SGHNT and CDR2 YENEEA. The CDR3 here is CASSYGLAGDRDTQYF. The DNA of the CDR3 is TGTGCCAGCAGCTACGGACTAGCGGGAGATAGGGATACGCAGTATTTT.

The CDR3 here is CASSATGGLEKLFF. The CDR3, as DNA: TGTGCCAGCAGCGCGACAGGGGGTCTTGAAAAACTGTTTTTT. The chain recombines TRBV7-9 with TRBJ1-4, with 9 nucleotides matching TRBD1. V lost 5 bases to trimming and J lost 7 bases; unmatched junction nucleotides: 5. In germline, CDR1 is SEHNR, CDR2 FQNEAQ (reference sequence). This CDR3 region has 14 residues. Combining the CDR3 with reference TRBV7-9 and TRBJ1-4 gives the whole variable domain DTGVSQNPRHKITKRGQNVTFRCDPISEHNRLYWYRQTLGQGPEFLTYFQNEAQLEKSRLLSDRFSAERPKGSFSTLEIQRTEQGDSAMYLCASSATGGLEKLFFGSGTQLSVL.